These 20 T cell receptor beta chains share one sample of origin, sequenced in a study of blood T cell repertoires in COVID-19 (dated by TCRdb to about 2020). The method behind the library was the immunoSEQ multiplex PCR assay. This immuneACCESS table, as held by TCRdb, lists in-frame sequences with V and J called but not all clones. Of the missing ones, under half trace to an unresolved V gene in checked studies; the others have no known cause. Across this sample there are under 85,000 clones, with 65% to 85% seen only once. The biggest ten clones account for just under 6% of the sample. The sample comprised peripheral blood. The receptors here all came from a man in his sixties with active or convalescent COVID-19.

This rearrangement joins TRBV19 to TRBJ2-2; 8 positions agree with TRBD2. CDR3 length: 17 residues. Germline loops: CDR1 LNHDA, CDR2 SQIVND (reference sequence). V was pared by 2 bases and J by 0 bases, with 5 bases of the junction left unmatched. CDR3 DNA sequence: TGTGCCAGTAGTATAACTAGCGGAGCCACGAACACCGGGGAGCTGTTTTTT. Amino acid sequence: CASSITSGATNTGELFF. Supplemented by reference TRBV19 and TRBJ2-2, the full variable domain reads DGGITQSPKYLFRKEGQNVTLSCEQNLNHDAMYWYRQDPGQGLRLIYYSQIVNDFQKGDIAEGYSVSREKKESFPLTVTSAQKNPTAFYLCASSITSGATNTGELFFGEGSRLTVL.

The chain couples TRBV7-2 to TRBJ2-1; D is undetermined. The CDR3 loop spans 12 amino acids. The V and J ends lost 5 bases and 9 bases respectively, with 11 bases between them. Per germline, CDR1 SGHTA and CDR2 FQGNSA. The CDR3: CASSHPGVEQFF. The CDR3 DNA is TGTGCCAGCAGCCATCCCGGAGTTGAGCAGTTCTTC.

This rearrangement joins TRBV9 to TRBJ2-7, with 7 bases identical to TRBD2. The CDR3 totals 13 residues. The germline CDR1 and CDR2 sequences are SGDLS and YYNGEE. The CDR3 bases are TGTGCCAGCAGCTTATATATCGGGGGGTCCGACGGGGTG. Translated, it gives CASSLYIGGSDGV.

V is TRBV30 and J is TRBJ1-3; D not resolved. The CDR3 contains 13 residues. Germline CDR1 is GTSNPN and CDR2 is SVGIG (reference sequence). The V end lost 4 bases, the J end lost 2 bases, and 9 bases lay between the germline ends. This CDR3 reads CAWIEGTGNTIYF. The CDR3 nucleotides read TGTGCCTGGATTGAGGGTACTGGAAACACCATATATTTT.

This rearrangement joins TRBV5-1 to TRBJ2-5; 10 bases align to TRBD2. This CDR3 is 15 amino acids long. Germline CDR1 SGHRS, CDR2 YFSETQ. The J segment lost 5 bases and the V segment lost 4 bases, leaving 8 bases of the junction unmatched. The CDR3, as DNA: TGCGCCAGCAGCCCGAGCGGGGGGGAAAGTGAGACCCAGTACTTC. Translation gives CASSPSGGESETQYF. The full variable domain, rest sourced from reference TRBV5-1 and TRBJ2-5, is KAGVTQTPRYLIKTRGQQVTLSCSPISGHRSVSWYQQTPGQGLQFLFEYFSETQRNKGNFPGRFSGRQFSNSRSEMNVSTLELGDSALYLCASSPSGGESETQYFGPGTRLLVL.

The CDR3 nucleotides read TGTGCCAGCAGCCAGACGGGACAATCTGGAAACACCATATATTTT. Translated: CASSQTGQSGNTIYF. The gene calls are TRBV7-9 and TRBJ1-3; D possibly corresponds to TRBD1 (6 bases). The V and J ends lost 5 bases and 1 base respectively, with 12 bases between them. CDR1 and CDR2 from the germline V gene are SEHNR and FQNEAQ (reference sequence). This CDR3 has 15 residues.

The CDR3 reads CASIRDRGIGALHF. For the CDR3, the DNA is TGTGCCAGCATCAGGGACCGCGGGATCGGAGCCCTCCACTTT. The chain couples TRBV11-2 to TRBJ1-6, with D perhaps matching TRBD1 (5 bases). Trimming left V 7 bases short and J 14 bases short, with 21 bases between. The CDR3 has 14 amino acids. Germline lookup yields CDR1 SGHAT and CDR2 FQNNGV. The full variable domain, its missing parts supplied by reference TRBV11-2 and TRBJ1-6, is EAGVAQSPRYKIIEKRQSVAFWCNPISGHATLYWYQQILGQGPKLLIQFQNNGVVDDSQLPKDRFSAERLKGVDSTLKIQPAKLEDSAVYLCASIRDRGIGALHFGNGTRLTVT.

The chain links TRBV27 to TRBJ2-7; D gene uncertain. The CDR3 covers 15 residues. From germline, CDR1 is MNHEY and CDR2 SMNVEV (reference sequence). Between the trimmed V and J ends, which lost 3 bases and 0 bases, there was a span of 12 bases. CDR3 nucleotide sequence: TGTGCCAGCAGTTTGACAAGCCAAAGCTCCTACGAGCAGTACTTC. This sequence encodes CASSLTSQSSYEQYF.

A few counts support this clone. J is TRBJ2-7 and V is TRBV7-9; tentatively, D is TRBD2 (5 bases). Germline CDR1 is SEHNR and CDR2 is FQNEAQ (reference sequence). V shed 6 bases and J shed 4 bases, with 10 bases lying between them. CDR3 size: 12 residues. The CDR3 region is CASSDEGYEQYF. CDR3 nucleotide sequence: TGTGCCAGCAGTGATGAGGGTTACGAGCAGTACTTC.

V is TRBV7-8 and J is TRBJ1-1; D is unresolved. Looked up from germline, CDR1 is SGHVS and CDR2 is FQNEAQ. This CDR3 has 13 residues. Trimming took off 0 bases at V and 4 bases at J, with 6 bases between the two ends. The CDR3 region is CASSLAQSTEAFF. In nucleotides, the CDR3 is TGTGCCAGCAGCTTAGCGCAGTCCACTGAAGCTTTCTTT.

The V and J genes are TRBV21-1 and TRBJ2-5; TRBD2, the table's D call, lacks a check against the DNA. TRBV21-1 is a documented pseudogene. The length of the CDR3 is 17 residues. CDR3: CASSKSQFEGGEETQYF. CDR3 nucleotides: TGTGCCAGCAGCAAAAGTCAGTTTGAGGGGGGGGAAGAGACCCAGTACTTC.

The chain is built from TRBV29-1 and TRBJ1-2; 10 bases are a match to TRBD1. CDR3 length: 14 residues. CDR1 and CDR2 from the germline V gene are SQVTM and ANQGSEA. V lost 3 bases to trimming and J lost 6 bases; unmatched junction nucleotides: 7. In nucleotides, the CDR3 is TGCAGCGTTGACTCGGGACAGGGGAAGCATGGCTACACCTTC. Its protein is CSVDSGQGKHGYTF. Variable domain in full (rest from reference TRBV29-1 and TRBJ1-2): SAVISQKPSRDICQRGTSLTIQCQVDSQVTMMFWYRQQPGQSLTLIATANQGSEATYESGFVIDKFPISRPNLTFSTLTVSNMSPEDSSIYLCSVDSGQGKHGYTFGSGTRLTVV.

The chain combines TRBV4-1 with TRBJ2-4; D remains ambiguous. Between the trimmed V and J ends, which lost 1 base and 0 bases, there was a span of 13 bases. This CDR3 region has 17 residues. Germline V lookup: CDR1 MGHRA, CDR2 YSYEKL. In DNA form, the CDR3 reads TGCGCCAGCAGCCAAGGGTCAGGTGCCTTAGCCAAAAACATTCAGTACTTC. Translating gives CASSQGSGALAKNIQYF.

J is TRBJ2-6 and V is TRBV15, with 7 bases fitting TRBD1. The CDR3 spans 18 residues. The germline CDR1 and CDR2 sequences are LNHNV and YYDKDF (reference sequence). The junction had 12 bases not matched to a gene; V was cut back by 4 bases and J by 3 bases. Written as DNA, the CDR3 is TGTGCCACCAGCAAACCCCTCGGGACAGCCTTTGGGGCCAACGTCCTGACTTTC. It codes for CATSKPLGTAFGANVLTF. The variable domain in full, completed from reference TRBV15 and TRBJ2-6, reads DAMVIQNPRYQVTQFGKPVTLSCSQTLNHNVMYWYQQKSSQAPKLLFHYYDKDFNNEADTPDNFQSRRPNTSFCFLDIRSPGLGDTAMYLCATSKPLGTAFGANVLTFGAGSRLTVL.

This rearrangement joins TRBV6-1 to TRBJ1-4; D is unclear. The CDR3 length is 16 residues. V was pared by 0 bases and J by 7 bases, with 15 bases between. The germline gives CDR1 MNHNS, CDR2 SASEGT. The CDR3 spells CASSEAVPGLAEKLFF. CDR3 bases: TGTGCCAGCAGTGAAGCCGTACCTGGATTAGCTGAAAAACTGTTTTTT.

The V and J genes are TRBV5-5 and TRBJ2-7; D perhaps matches TRBD2 (5 bases). The germline gives CDR1 SGHKS, CDR2 YYEKEE (reference sequence). The V and J ends lost 4 bases and 7 bases respectively, with 12 bases between them. CDR3 length equals 12 residues. The CDR3, as DNA: TGTGCCAGCAGCCAGGCGGGTGTTGAGCAGTACTTC. It codes for CASSQAGVEQYF.

The rearrangement links TRBV11-2 to TRBJ2-3, with TRBD2 as a possible D gene (6 bases). V shed 1 base and J shed 4 bases, with 6 bases lying between them. In germline, CDR1 is SGHAT, CDR2 FQNNGV. CDR3 length equals 13 residues. The CDR3 loop reads CASSLGLADTQYF. The CDR3, as DNA: TGTGCCAGCAGCTTAGGACTAGCAGATACGCAGTATTTT.

The chain carries TRBV10-3 and TRBJ2-2, with 7 bases aligning to TRBD2. J was trimmed by 3 bases and V by 7 bases; bases with no gene match: 5. Germline V lookup: CDR1 ENHRY, CDR2 SYGVKD. The CDR3 consists of 14 residues. The CDR3 here is CAITLGGDTGELFF. CDR3 DNA sequence: TGTGCCATCACCCTGGGAGGGGACACCGGGGAGCTGTTTTTT.

V and J are TRBV9 and TRBJ1-1; 7 bases are shared with TRBD1. With V trimmed by 0 bases and J by 3 bases, 11 bases remained unmatched. The germline CDR1 and CDR2 sequences are SGDLS and YYNGEE. CDR3 length: 17 residues. CDR3 coding DNA: TGTGCCAGCAGCGTAGGGTTAAGGACAGGCGGTCACACTGAAGCTTTCTTT. Encoded protein: CASSVGLRTGGHTEAFF.

This clone has only a few counts. The rearrangement uses TRBV6-5 and TRBJ2-5; TRBD1 aligns across 8 bases. This CDR3 has 14 amino acids. Per germline, CDR1 MNHEY and CDR2 SVGAGI. J gave up 5 bases and V 9 bases, and 11 bases lay outside the gene matches. CDR3: CASGPGQAWETQYF. The CDR3 coding sequence is TGTGCCAGTGGTCCGGGACAGGCGTGGGAGACCCAGTACTTC.